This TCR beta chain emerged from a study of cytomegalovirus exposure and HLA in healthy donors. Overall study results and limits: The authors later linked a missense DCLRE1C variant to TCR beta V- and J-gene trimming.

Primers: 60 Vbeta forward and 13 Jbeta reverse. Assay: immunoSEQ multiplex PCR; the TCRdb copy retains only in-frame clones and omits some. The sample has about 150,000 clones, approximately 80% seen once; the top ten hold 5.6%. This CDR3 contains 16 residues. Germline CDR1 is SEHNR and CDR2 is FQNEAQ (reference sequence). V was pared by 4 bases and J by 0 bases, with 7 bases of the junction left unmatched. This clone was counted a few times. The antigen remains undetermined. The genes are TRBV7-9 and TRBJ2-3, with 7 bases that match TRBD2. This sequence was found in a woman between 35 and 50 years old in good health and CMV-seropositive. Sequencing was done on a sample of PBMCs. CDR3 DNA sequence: TGTGCCAGCAGCTCGTGGGGAGGGGTTAGCACAGATACGCAGTATTTT. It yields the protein CASSSWGGVSTDTQYF.